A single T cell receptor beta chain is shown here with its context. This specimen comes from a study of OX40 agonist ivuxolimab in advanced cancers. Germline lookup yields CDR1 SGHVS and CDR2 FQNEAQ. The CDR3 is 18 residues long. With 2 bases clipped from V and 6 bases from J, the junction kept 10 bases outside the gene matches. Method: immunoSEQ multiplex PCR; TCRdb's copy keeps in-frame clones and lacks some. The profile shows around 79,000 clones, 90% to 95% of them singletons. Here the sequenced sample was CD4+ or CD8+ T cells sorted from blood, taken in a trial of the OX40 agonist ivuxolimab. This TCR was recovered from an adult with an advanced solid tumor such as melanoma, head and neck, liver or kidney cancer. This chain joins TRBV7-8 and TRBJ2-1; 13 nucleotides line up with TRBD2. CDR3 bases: TGTGCCAGCAGCTTATACACTGGGACTAGCGGGATTTTCAATGAGCAGTTCTTC. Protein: CASSLYTGTSGIFNEQFF.